The next 17 T cell receptor beta chains were all read from a single sample in a study of identical twins. TCRdb processed the 5' RACE reads anew with MiXCR; each CDR3 protein has one entry. The repertoire holds 1.5 million to 2 million distinct CDR3 sequences, with around 29% as singletons. The specimen was cord blood. The receptor set was obtained from a newborn girl in good health.

This clonotype was recorded a few times. This rearrangement joins TRBV7-6 to TRBJ2-3; the match to TRBD2 covers 9 bases. The V segment lost 5 bases and the J segment 0 bases; nucleotides outside the gene matches: 12. The CDR3 covers 18 residues. CDR1 and CDR2 from the germline V gene are SGHVS and FNYEAQ. CDR3 sequence (DNA): TGTGCCAGCAGCCGCCGACAAGGACTAGCGTCTAGCACAGATACGCAGTATTTT. It yields the protein CASSRRQGLASSTDTQYF.

There are a few counts of this clonotype. The genes are TRBV19 and TRBJ2-1; 8 bases match TRBD1. This CDR3 contains 14 residues. V lost 7 bases to trimming and J lost 5 bases; unmatched junction nucleotides: 7. Germline lookup yields CDR1 LNHDA and CDR2 SQIVND (reference sequence). Here the CDR3 DNA reads TGTGCCAGTATGGACTACAGGGGGGACAATGAGCAGTTCTTC. Translating it yields CASMDYRGDNEQFF.

The V gene is TRBV5-1, the J gene TRBJ2-1; D is ambiguous. Trimming removed 0 bases at V and 7 bases at J, with 14 bases between. The V gene's germline CDR1 is SGHRS and CDR2 YFSETQ. This CDR3 has 15 residues. CDR3 amino acids: CASSLETHEGNEQFF. DNA of the CDR3: TGCGCCAGCAGCTTGGAGACCCATGAAGGGAATGAGCAGTTCTTC. Together with reference TRBV5-1 and TRBJ2-1, the CDR3 gives the full variable domain: KAGVTQTPRYLIKTRGQQVTLSCSPISGHRSVSWYQQTPGQGLQFLFEYFSETQRNKGNFPGRFSGRQFSNSRSEMNVSTLELGDSALYLCASSLETHEGNEQFFGPGTRLTVL.

There are a few counts of this clonotype. The chain joins TRBV12-1 to TRBJ1-1; the table's D call, TRBD1, was not checked against the DNA. TRBV12-1 constitutes a pseudogene. CDR3 length: 16 amino acids. This chain's CDR3 is CASSFYRHRGNTEAFF. Written as DNA, the CDR3 is TGTGCCAGCAGCTTTTACCGCCACAGGGGGAACACTGAAGCTTTCTTT.

The sample holds a few counts of this clonotype. The chain joins TRBV6-1 to TRBJ2-5; tentative D call: TRBD2 (5 bases). There are 14 residues in the CDR3. V lost 9 bases and J 5 bases, leaving 19 bases between the germline ends. Germline lookup yields CDR1 MNHNS and CDR2 SASEGT. CDR3: CASTLVASGETQYF. As DNA, the CDR3 is TGTGCCAGTACCCTAGTGGCGTCGGGGGAGACCCAGTACTTC.

Turning to this clonotype: At one end the junction does not follow the germline gene, possibly because of a read error. The gene calls are TRBV25-1 and TRBJ2-3; 7 bases map to TRBD2. Germline-derived CDR1 and CDR2 are MGHDK and SYGVNS. This CDR3 has 18 residues. CDR3 region: CAGSPFEGVGGGTDTQYF. CDR3 coding DNA: TGTGCCGGCAGTCCGTTTGAGGGTGTCGGGGGAGGGACAGATACGCAGTATTTT. Based on the CDR3 plus reference TRBV25-1 and TRBJ2-3, the full variable domain is EADIYQTPRYLVIGTGKKITLECSQTMGHDKMYWYQQDPGMELHLIHYSYGVNSTEKGDLSSESTVSRIRTEHFPLTLESARPSHTSQYLCAGSPFEGVGGGTDTQYFGPGTRLTVL.

In this sample, this clonotype turned up once. This chain links TRBV20-1 with TRBJ2-2, with 10 positions matching TRBD2. The CDR3 totals 15 residues. Germline V gene lookup returns CDR1 DFQATT and CDR2 SNEGSKA (reference sequence). J lost 7 bases, V lost 4 bases, and 9 bases had no gene match. The CDR3 DNA reads TGCAGTGCTATCATGGGACTAGCGACCGGCGGGGAGCTGTTTTTT. Translation: CSAIMGLATGGELFF.

This clonotype came up a few times. This sequence joins TRBV3-1 and TRBJ1-4; perhaps TRBD1 as D (6 bases). V dropped 2 bases and J dropped 6 bases, with 13 bases sitting between them. In germline, CDR1 is LGHDT, CDR2 YNNKEL (reference sequence). The CDR3 is 15 amino acids. The CDR3: CASSQPGRGDEKLFF. The CDR3 DNA reads as TGTGCCAGCAGCCAACCGGGTAGGGGGGATGAAAAACTGTTTTTT.

The chain carries TRBV5-1 and TRBJ2-3; the D is unclear. Between the trimmed V and J ends, which lost 0 bases and 6 bases, there was a span of 11 bases. Germline-derived CDR1 and CDR2 are SGHRS and YFSETQ. The CDR3 has 14 residues. For the CDR3, the DNA is TGCGCCAGCAGCTTGGTCGCTTCCAGCGATACGCAGTATTTT. This encodes CASSLVASSDTQYF.

The V call is TRBV20-1, the J call TRBJ2-7; TRBD2 might be the D (6 bases). The germline gives CDR1 DFQATT, CDR2 SNEGSKA (reference sequence). The CDR3 contains 16 residues. Trimming stripped 0 bases from V and 3 bases from J, with 18 bases between. CDR3 DNA: TGCAGTGCTAGAGATCGAGCAGGCACTAGCATCTACGAGCAGTACTTC. Encoded protein: CSARDRAGTSIYEQYF.

For the CDR3, the DNA is TGTGCCAGCAGCTTACGTGGGACAACGCCGAACACTGAAGCTTTCTTT. As protein: CASSLRGTTPNTEAFF. The chain carries TRBV7-9 and TRBJ1-1; D might be TRBD1 (6 bases). The V gene's germline CDR1 is SEHNR and CDR2 FQNEAQ (reference sequence). The CDR3 consists of 16 residues. Trimming took 2 bases from V and 1 from J, leaving 14 bases between them.

The chain is built from TRBV4-2 and TRBJ1-2; unclear D gene. The CDR3 sequence is 16 residues long. V lost 4 bases, J lost 3 bases, and 18 bases lay in between. The germline V gene has CDR1 LGHNA and CDR2 YNFKEQ. The DNA for the CDR3 is TGTGCCAGCAGCCGTGACCTCGGGTCCGCTGACTATGGCTACACCTTC. Its translation: CASSRDLGSADYGYTF.

This chain connects TRBV7-8 to TRBJ2-1; D is perhaps TRBD1 (6 bases). Germline CDR1 SGHVS, CDR2 FQNEAQ. Trimming took off 5 bases at V and 4 bases at J, with 18 bases between the two ends. CDR3 length equals 16 residues. The CDR3: CASSRSQGRGYNEQFF. In nucleotides, the CDR3 is TGTGCCAGCAGCCGAAGCCAGGGGAGAGGTTACAATGAGCAGTTCTTC.

This clonotype has more than one count but fewer than ten. The chain combines TRBV20-1 with TRBJ2-1, with TRBD2 matching over 8 bases. The junction had 12 bases not matched to a gene; V was cut back by 5 bases and J by 9 bases. Germline CDR1 reads DFQATT; CDR2 reads SNEGSKA (reference sequence). The CDR3 runs to 14 residues. Here the CDR3 reads CSAASRGRRFEQFF. Written as DNA, the CDR3 is TGCAGTGCTGCCTCGCGCGGGAGGAGGTTTGAGCAGTTCTTC.

The CDR3 protein is CASRRSGGPRTDTQYF. CDR3 DNA sequence: TGTGCCAGCAGGCGGTCGGGAGGACCTAGGACAGATACGCAGTATTTT. The rearrangement links TRBV2 to TRBJ2-3, with TRBD2 matching over 7 bases. J gave up 3 bases and V 6 bases, and 12 bases lay outside the gene matches. Germline CDR1 and CDR2: SNHLY and FYNNEI. This CDR3 is built from 16 residues.

This clonotype was picked up a small number of times. The chain has TRBV4-2 and TRBJ2-1; D remains ambiguous. Germline assignment: CDR1 LGHNA and CDR2 YNFKEQ. Trimming left V 1 base short and J 5 bases short, with 15 bases between. The CDR3 is made up of 16 amino acids. The DNA of the CDR3 is TGTGCCAGCAGCCAAGGCTTCTCGGCAGGAGACAATGAGCAGTTCTTC. Translation: CASSQGFSAGDNEQFF.

This clonotype was found many times. This rearrangement joins TRBV12-3 or TRBV12-4 to TRBJ1-2; D is possibly TRBD1 (6 bases). CDR3 length: 13 amino acids. The ends were cut back, 1 base at V and 4 bases at J, with 7 bases in the middle. The CDR3 region is CASSLGGRYGYTF. The CDR3 DNA reads TGTGCCAGCAGTTTAGGGGGGCGCTATGGCTACACCTTC.